This T cell receptor beta chain was identified in a study of immune evolution from preneoplasia to lung adenocarcinoma. Study at large: HLA loss of heterozygosity: 6% to 7.5% AIS, about 15% MIA, about 32% ADC, none AAH.

Each case's diagnosis was confirmed by two pathologists on H&E. After pathologic assessment, macro-dissection selected premalignant or tumor cells for extraction. Germline loops: CDR1 MNHEY, CDR2 SMNVEV (reference sequence). CDR3 length: 15 amino acids. V dropped 8 bases and J dropped 0 bases, with 16 bases sitting between them. The study's findings and limits: Top clone frequencies peaked in normal lung, apparently declining through invasive adenocarcinoma.

Using immunoSEQ multiplex PCR, the repertoire was profiled, and TCRdb retains in-frame clones only, with some absent. The table records 6,500 to 10,000 clones, around 85% of them present only once. This clone showed up just once. Antigen: not known. Source material: FFPE invasive lung adenocarcinoma tissue. The clonotype originates from a person between 45 and 75 years old with lung adenocarcinoma. The chain uses TRBV27 and TRBJ2-5; possibly TRBD1 for D (6 bases). CDR3 amino acids: CASSTPDSYQETQYF. The CDR3, as DNA: TGTGCCAGCTCAACCCCGGACAGCTACCAAGAGACCCAGTACTTC.